One and the same sample provided the 18 T cell receptor beta chains below, sequenced in a study of vaccination effects on CD4 cells after COVID-19. Assay used: immunoSEQ multiplex PCR; TCRdb lists only in-frame clones, some missing. The sample shows some 30,000 clones, just under 75% of them seen only once. Antigens for these TCRs are unknown. ViraFEST expansion of antigen-specific CD4+ T cells with viral peptide pools preceded sequencing. Subsequent to roughly 9 days of culture, CD4+ T cells were isolated. Either the mRNA-1273 or the BNT162b2 vaccine was given to participants as two doses. The sequenced sample was CD4+ T cells from PBMCs cultured with HCoV-229E spike peptides, obtained after COVID-19 vaccination. The receptors here all came from a human donor who received a COVID-19 vaccine.

This clone was seen a handful of times. The chain is built from TRBV4-1 and TRBJ1-2; no firm D call. V lost 0 bases and J 0 bases, leaving 5 bases between the germline ends. CDR3 length: 14 amino acids. Per germline, CDR1 MGHRA and CDR2 YSYEKL. CDR3 protein: CASSQDTANYGYTF. CDR3 nucleotides: TGCGCCAGCAGCCAAGATACAGCTAACTATGGCTACACCTTC.

The CDR3 spells CASSFGLAGYEQYF. CDR3 DNA sequence: TGCGCCAGCAGCTTCGGACTAGCGGGATACGAGCAGTACTTC. The chain joins TRBV5-1 to TRBJ2-7; 12 bases align to TRBD2. V shed 2 bases and J 4 bases; nucleotides not matched to a gene: 1. Germline loops: CDR1 SGHRS, CDR2 YFSETQ. CDR3 size: 14 residues.

V and J are TRBV6-5 and TRBJ1-1; weak D call: TRBD1 (6 bases). This CDR3 has 14 amino acids. CDR1 is MNHEY and CDR2 is SVGAGI in the germline V gene. V lost 6 bases, J lost 1 base, and 12 bases lay in between. CDR3 nucleotides: TGTGCCAGCAGCCTACAGGGCGCGAACACTGAAGCTTTCTTT. Its translation is CASSLQGANTEAFF.

This clone was observed a handful of times. The chain carries TRBV4-1 and TRBJ2-7; 7 positions match TRBD2. This CDR3 is 14 amino acids long. Germline trimming cut 4 bases from V and 2 bases from J; bases unmatched to any gene: 5. Germline values: CDR1 MGHRA, CDR2 YSYEKL. The CDR3 DNA reads as TGCGCCAGCAGCCTCGTTGGGGGGGCCTACGAGCAGTACTTC. This translates into CASSLVGGAYEQYF.

The rearrangement joins TRBV7-6 to TRBJ2-1, with D perhaps TRBD1 or TRBD2 (5 bases each). V lost 1 base and J 5 bases, leaving 24 bases between the germline ends. There are 19 residues in the CDR3. Germline lookup yields CDR1 SGHVS and CDR2 FNYEAQ. The CDR3 is CASSLGPIRRQGRDNEQFF. CDR3 sequence (DNA): TGTGCCAGCAGCTTAGGCCCTATACGGAGGCAGGGCCGGGACAATGAGCAGTTCTTC. The full variable domain, with the rest looked up from reference TRBV7-6 and TRBJ2-1, is GAGVSQSPRYKVTKRGQDVALRCDPISGHVSLYWYRQALGQGPEFLTYFNYEAQQDKSGLPNDRFSAERPEGSISTLTIQRTEQRDSAMYRCASSLGPIRRQGRDNEQFFGPGTRLTVL.

The chain carries TRBV25-1 and TRBJ1-1; D is possibly TRBD1 (5 bases). This CDR3 is built from 13 residues. Germline V gene sequence: CDR1 MGHDK, CDR2 SYGVNS. Trimming removed 6 bases at V and 1 base at J, with 9 bases between. This CDR3 reads CASSPGQNTEAFF. CDR3 nucleotide sequence: TGTGCCAGCAGCCCCGGACAGAACACTGAAGCTTTCTTT.

The V call is TRBV5-1, the J call TRBJ2-1; TRBD2 agrees at 11 bases. Trimming cost V 2 bases and J 4 bases; bases outside gene matches: 5. Germline V gene data show CDR1 as SGHRS and CDR2 as YFSETQ. The CDR3 consists of 16 residues. The CDR3 DNA reads TGCGCCAGCAGCTTACAGACTAGCGGGATATACAATGAGCAGTTCTTC. Its protein is CASSLQTSGIYNEQFF. The whole variable domain, filled in from reference TRBV5-1 and TRBJ2-1, reads KAGVTQTPRYLIKTRGQQVTLSCSPISGHRSVSWYQQTPGQGLQFLFEYFSETQRNKGNFPGRFSGRQFSNSRSEMNVSTLELGDSALYLCASSLQTSGIYNEQFFGPGTRLTVL.

This clone was seen once. V is TRBV3-1 (or the pseudogene TRBV3-2) and J is TRBJ1-1, with 11 bases that match TRBD1. The CDR3 runs 20 residues. The V and J ends lost 1 base and 1 base, in that order; junction bases with no gene match: 14. Germline V gene sequence: CDR1 LGHDT, CDR2 YNNKEL (reference sequence). The CDR3: CASSQARTGGYPIPNTEAFF. CDR3 nucleotides: TGTGCCAGCAGCCAAGCCAGGACAGGGGGCTACCCAATTCCGAACACTGAAGCTTTCTTT.

This sequence joins TRBV11-2 and TRBJ2-5, with D unclear. CDR1 and CDR2 from the germline V gene are SGHAT and FQNNGV. This CDR3 spans 11 amino acids. Trimming cost V 6 bases and J 2 bases, with 4 bases left between them. The CDR3 here is CASRDQETQYF. CDR3 nucleotide sequence: TGTGCCAGCAGAGATCAAGAGACCCAGTACTTC. Variable domain in full (rest from reference TRBV11-2 and TRBJ2-5): EAGVAQSPRYKIIEKRQSVAFWCNPISGHATLYWYQQILGQGPKLLIQFQNNGVVDDSQLPKDRFSAERLKGVDSTLKIQPAKLEDSAVYLCASRDQETQYFGPGTRLLVL.

The genes are TRBV19 and TRBJ2-1, with 12 bases lining up with TRBD2. V shed 4 bases, J shed 11 bases, and the junction held 9 bases outside the gene matches. CDR3 size: 15 residues. CDR1 and CDR2 from the germline V gene are LNHDA and SQIVND (reference sequence). CDR3 loop: CASSTPSGGAPQQFF. The DNA of the CDR3 is TGTGCCAGTAGTACGCCTAGCGGGGGGGCCCCACAGCAGTTCTTC.

A few counts support this clone. The J gene is TRBJ1-1, the V gene TRBV18; TRBD1 matches 10 bases. CDR1 and CDR2 from the germline V gene are KGHSH and LQKENI. CDR3 length: 15 residues. Germline trimming cut 2 bases from V and 3 bases from J; bases unmatched to any gene: 3. In nucleotides, the CDR3 is TGTGCCAGCTCACCAACCGGACAGGGGGACACTGAAGCTTTCTTT. It is translated as CASSPTGQGDTEAFF.

The chain joins TRBV5-1 to TRBJ1-3; D gene ambiguous. CDR3 length: 17 residues. Germline assignment: CDR1 SGHRS and CDR2 YFSETQ. The germline V and J ends were trimmed by 3 bases and 3 bases, with 19 bases remaining between them. CDR3 sequence (DNA): TGCGCCAGCAGCTCGAGACCCGACGGGGTGGGTGGAAACACCATATATTTT. This sequence encodes CASSSRPDGVGGNTIYF.

This clone appeared once. The chain couples TRBV10-3 to TRBJ2-1, with 8 bases that match TRBD2. The CDR3 length is 14 residues. V lost 8 bases and J lost 3; bases outside the gene matches: 6. Per germline, CDR1 ENHRY and CDR2 SYGVKD. The CDR3 reads CAIFAGGFYNEQFF. CDR3 nucleotides: TGTGCCATCTTTGCGGGGGGCTTCTACAATGAGCAGTTCTTC.

The V call is TRBV6-6, the J call TRBJ1-3; D unresolved. The germline V and J ends were trimmed by 6 bases and 0 bases, with 12 bases remaining between them. Germline V gene lookup returns CDR1 MNHNY and CDR2 SVGAGI (reference sequence). This CDR3 region has 15 residues. As DNA, the CDR3 is TGTGCCAGCAGACGCGACGGAATCTCTGGAAACACCATATATTTT. The encoded protein is CASRRDGISGNTIYF.

CDR3 DNA sequence: TGCGCCAGCAGCGCCGGAACAGCCAAAAACATTCAGTACTTC. As protein: CASSAGTAKNIQYF. The chain combines TRBV10-1 with TRBJ2-4; D not certain. The CDR3 is made up of 14 amino acids. The germline gives CDR1 WNHNN, CDR2 SYGVQD (reference sequence). The V end lost 6 bases, the J end lost 0 bases, and 9 bases lay between the germline ends.

The chain is built from TRBV19 and TRBJ1-1; D call uncertain. V gave up 7 bases and J gave up 6 bases, with 15 bases separating them. This CDR3 contains 13 residues. Germline assignment: CDR1 LNHDA and CDR2 SQIVND (reference sequence). In DNA, the CDR3 is TGTGCCAGTATGGCGGCAGTGCCATCTGAAGCTTTCTTT. Residues: CASMAAVPSEAFF.

This clone has a handful of counts. The chain recombines TRBV18 with TRBJ1-2; 9 positions match TRBD1. Germline V CDR1 and CDR2: KGHSH, LQKENI. The CDR3 spans 19 residues. The junction had 19 bases not matched to a gene; V was cut back by 6 bases and J by 2 bases. CDR3 DNA sequence: TGTGCCAGCTCCCGAGCACCCATCGGACAGGGGAAAAGGAACTATGGCTACACCTTC. The encoded protein is CASSRAPIGQGKRNYGYTF. Full variable domain (outside the CDR3, taken from reference TRBV18 and TRBJ1-2): NAGVMQNPRHLVRRRGQEARLRCSPMKGHSHVYWYRQLPEEGLKFMVYLQKENIIDESGMPKERFSAEFPKEGPSILRIQQVVRGDSAAYFCASSRAPIGQGKRNYGYTFGSGTRLTVV.

The chain is built from TRBV30 and TRBJ1-1; D gene ambiguous. The CDR3 spans 13 residues. Germline lookup yields CDR1 GTSNPN and CDR2 SVGIG (reference sequence). Trimming took off 1 base at V and 1 base at J, with 7 bases between the two ends. The CDR3 region is CAWSASRNTEAFF. CDR3 DNA sequence: TGTGCCTGGAGTGCGAGCAGGAACACTGAAGCTTTCTTT. The complete variable domain, with remaining parts taken from reference TRBV30 and TRBJ1-1, reads SQTIHQWPATLVQPVGSPLSLECTVEGTSNPNLYWYRQAAGRGLQLLFYSVGIGQISSEVPQNLSASRPQDRQFILSSKKLLLSDSGFYLCAWSASRNTEAFFGQGTRLTVV.